This T cell receptor (beta chain) stems from a study of blood T cell repertoires in COVID-19. Method: immunoSEQ multiplex PCR; TCRdb's copy keeps in-frame clones and lacks some. The sample consists of about 250,000 clones, 70% to 90% of them appearing once. Trimming removed 1 base at V and 0 bases at J, with 12 bases between. The CDR3 contains 17 residues. The germline gives CDR1 LGHNA, CDR2 YSLEER. This sequence was found in a woman aged 25 to 39 with acute or convalescent COVID-19. This sequence joins TRBV4-3 and TRBJ2-2; no firm D call. Sequencing was done on a sample of peripheral blood. The DNA for the CDR3 is TGCGCCAGCAGCCAAGTATCAACCGGAGCGAACACCGGGGAGCTGTTTTTT. Translation: CASSQVSTGANTGELFF.